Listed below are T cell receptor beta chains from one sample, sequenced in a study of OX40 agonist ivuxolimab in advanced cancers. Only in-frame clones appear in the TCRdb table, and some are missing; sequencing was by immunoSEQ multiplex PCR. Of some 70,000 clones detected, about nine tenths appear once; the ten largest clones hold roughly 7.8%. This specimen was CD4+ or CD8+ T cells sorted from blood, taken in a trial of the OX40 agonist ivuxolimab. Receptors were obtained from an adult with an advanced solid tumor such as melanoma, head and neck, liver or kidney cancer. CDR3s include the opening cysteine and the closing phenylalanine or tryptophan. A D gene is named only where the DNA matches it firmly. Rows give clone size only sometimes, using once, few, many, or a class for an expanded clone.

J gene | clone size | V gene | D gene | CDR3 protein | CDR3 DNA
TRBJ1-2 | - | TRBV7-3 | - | CASSFDGRRGYTF | TGTGCCAGCAGCTTTGACGGGCGGCGTGGCTACACCTTC
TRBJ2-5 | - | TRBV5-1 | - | CASRFGETQYF | TGCGCCAGCCGTTTCGGGGAGACCCAGTACTTC
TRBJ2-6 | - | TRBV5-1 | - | CASSWTGTGSSGANVLTF | TGCGCCAGCAGCTGGACTGGGACGGGGAGCTCTGGGGCCAACGTCCTGACTTTC
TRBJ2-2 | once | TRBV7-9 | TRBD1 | CASSADRVGTGELFF | TGTGCCAGCAGCGCCGACAGGGTGGGCACCGGGGAGCTGTTTTTT
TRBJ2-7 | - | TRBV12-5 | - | CASGFSGSSEQYF | TGTGCTAGTGGTTTTTCAGGCTCCAGCGAGCAGTACTTC
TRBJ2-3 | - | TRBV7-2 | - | CASSQGGGYTDTQYF | TGTGCCAGCAGCCAGGGTGGGGGTTACACAGATACGCAGTATTTT
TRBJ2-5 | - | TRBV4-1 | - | CASSRTLRKGGRETQYF | TGCGCCAGCAGCCGCACCCTCAGAAAGGGGGGTAGAGAGACCCAGTACTTC
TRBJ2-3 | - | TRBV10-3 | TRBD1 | CAISTGGRADTQYF | TGTGCCATCAGTACAGGGGGCCGAGCAGATACGCAGTATTTT
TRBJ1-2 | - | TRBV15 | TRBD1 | CATSTRRQGAIGYTF | TGTGCCACCAGCACCCGTCGACAGGGGGCTATTGGCTACACCTTC
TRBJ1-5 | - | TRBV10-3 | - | CAISESIGNQPQHF | TGTGCCATCAGTGAGTCGATTGGAAATCAGCCCCAGCATTTT
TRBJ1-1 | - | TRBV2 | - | CASSVGTNTEAFF | TGTGCCAGCTCAGTTGGTACGAACACTGAAGCTTTCTTT
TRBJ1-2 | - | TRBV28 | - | CASSDGRGPSNYGYTF | TGTGCCAGCAGTGATGGCAGGGGTCCTTCTAACTATGGCTACACCTTC
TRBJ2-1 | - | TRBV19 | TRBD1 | CASSSTGTGHFF | TGTGCCAGTAGTAGCACCGGGACAGGGCACTTCTTC